This T cell receptor beta chain originates from a study of metastatic and nonmetastatic thyroid tumors. Across the study: For malignant and benign thyroid patients, tumor or nodule tissue and blood were the sources whose repertoires were compared.

This clone has a count of ten or more. Nobody among the patients had been given any treatment before thyroid surgery. Germline V CDR1 and CDR2: SEHNR, FQNEAQ (reference sequence). Trimming cost V 1 base and J 0 bases, with 10 bases left between them. This CDR3 has 16 residues. TCRdb re-clonotyped the PCR reads through MiXCR. The data hold around 35,000 clones, with roughly a sixth observed a single time. What was sequenced was blood. V gene TRBV7-9 combines with J gene TRBJ2-4; D unresolved. This receptor was taken from a male donor with papillary thyroid cancer or a benign thyroid nodule (not recorded which). Some clones in this sample may be carry-over from other donors' samples. CDR3 amino acids: CASSLVPTEAKNIQYF. The DNA for the CDR3 is TGTGCCAGCAGCTTAGTCCCAACAGAAGCCAAAAACATTCAGTACTTC.